This T cell receptor (beta chain) appears in the sequencing data of a study of T cell responses to AZD1222 COVID-19 vaccine. At the level of the study: Both about-4-week and about-12-week second-dose recipients were combined.

V shed 4 bases, J shed 6 bases, and the junction held 7 bases outside the gene matches. The V gene's germline CDR1 is SEHNR and CDR2 FQNEAQ (reference sequence). The CDR3 has 14 residues. Some clones are missing from TCRdb's copy, which holds only in-frame ones; the method was immunoSEQ multiplex PCR. The sample gives about 80,000 clones, roughly 87% of which show up once; roughly 24% is in the top ten. Study findings and constraints: Elevations in Spike-specific TCR breadth and depth followed administration of two AZD1222 doses. Spike was spanned by vaccine-associated CD4 TCRs, which were dominant at 160-218 and 743-854.

This clone was observed once. Its specificity is not known. Sequencing used peripheral blood, obtained on day 0 of AZD1222 vaccination. The chain is built from TRBV7-9 and TRBJ1-1, with TRBD1 matching 8 bases. The sequence came from an adult in good health. The CDR3 DNA follows: TGTGCCAGCAGCTCGTGGACAGGGCCATCTGAAGCTTTCTTT. It codes for CASSSWTGPSEAFF.